The rows below give T cell receptor beta chains drawn from one sample of a study of tumor and adjacent non-tumor tissue in lung cancer. TCRdb recomputed calls from the multiplex PCR reads with MiXCR, one row per CDR3 protein. In the table there are some 100,000 distinct CDR3 sequences, roughly three fifths of which are singletons. Sample: distant non-tumor lung tissue. These receptors were obtained from a man aged 60 to 75 with non-small cell lung cancer. CDR3s include the opening cysteine and the closing phenylalanine or tryptophan. Fields, in order: V gene, clone size, D gene, J gene, CDR3 DNA, CDR3 protein. The D gene is left open where the match is weak. A row's size may be missing; if present it is once, few, many or a size class.

>TRBV6-2/TRBV6-3|once|TRBD2|TRBJ2-3
TGTGCCAGCAGGGCACGCCGGACGCTAGCGGGAGTAGACACAGATACGCAGTATTTT
CASRARRTLAGVDTDTQYF
>TRBV5-1|NA|NA|TRBJ2-2
TGCGCCAGCTGGATCGCCCCGGGCTCCGGGGAGCTGTTTTTT
CASWIAPGSGELFF
>TRBV19|NA|TRBD1|TRBJ1-2
TGTGCCAGTACCAGAGATCCCCGGGGACAGGTCGGGAACTATGGCTACACCTTC
CASTRDPRGQVGNYGYTF
>TRBV11-3|NA|NA|TRBJ2-3
TGTGCCAGCCGCTCTGACGCCACAGTTACGCAGTATTTT
CASRSDATVTQYF
>TRBV10-2|NA|NA|TRBJ1-1
TGCGCCAGCAGTGGCTTGGGGGCGGACACTGAAGCTTTCTTT
CASSGLGADTEAFF
>TRBV6-1|many|NA|TRBJ1-2
TGTGCCAGCAGTGAAAACGGCCGAAACTATGGCTACACCTTC
CASSENGRNYGYTF
>TRBV5-1|NA|NA|TRBJ2-3
TGCGTCAGCAGCTACTGGACAGCAGATAGGCAGTATTTT
CVSSYWTADRQYF
>TRBV24-1|NA|TRBD2|TRBJ2-1
TGTGCCACCAGTGAAGGCCGGGGCGGGGGGACATCCTACAATGAGCAGTTCTTC
CATSEGRGGGTSYNEQFF
>TRBV10-3|NA|TRBD2|TRBJ2-3
TGTGCCATCAGTGGGGCACACGCGGGAGGCCCAGATACGCAGTGTTTT
CAISGAHAGGPDTQCF
>TRBV12-3/TRBV12-4|NA|TRBD1|TRBJ2-7
TGTGCCAGCAGTCCCGGGACAGGCGACGAGCATTACTTC
CASSPGTGDEHYF
>TRBV29-1|many|NA|TRBJ2-1
TGCAGCGTTCGGCGGGACCCCTACAATGAGCAGTTCTTC
CSVRRDPYNEQFF
>TRBV24-1|NA|TRBD1|TRBJ2-6
TGTGCCAGAGGACAGGTAGGCTCTGGGGCCAACGTCCTGACTTTC
CARGQVGSGANVLTF
>TRBV4-2|NA|NA|TRBJ2-1
TGTGCCATCAGCTTGCGGGGCGGTCCCAATGAGCAGTTCTTC
CAISLRGGPNEQFF
>TRBV6-1|NA|NA|TRBJ1-6
TGTGCCAGTATTGAGGATCTGGAGTCACCCCTCCACTTT
CASIEDLESPLHF
>TRBV10-3|NA|NA|TRBJ2-1
TGTGCCATCAGTGATACACAGAGCACATACAATGAGCAGTTCTTC
CAISDTQSTYNEQFF
>TRBV6-1|NA|TRBD1|TRBJ2-4
TGTGTCAGCACTATACAGGGGGCAGGCAGAAACATTCAGTACTTC
CVSTIQGAGRNIQYF
>TRBV20-1|NA|TRBD2|TRBJ2-1
TGCAGTGCGCGACTAGCGGGGGGGTACAATGAGCAGCTCTTC
CSARLAGGYNEQLF
>TRBV29-1|NA|NA|TRBJ2-3
TGCAGCGTTGGGATCACAGGCACAGATACGCAGTACTTT
CSVGITGTDTQYF
>TRBV5-6|NA|TRBD2|TRBJ2-5
TGTGCCAACAGCCCTACTCGACGACTAGCGGGAAGACAAGAGACCCAGTACTTC
CANSPTRRLAGRQETQYF
>TRBV29-1|many|TRBD2|TRBJ2-1
TGCAGCGGCCCGCCCCGCGGGAGATTCGATGAGCAGTTCTTC
CSGPPRGRFDEQFF
>TRBV24-1|few|TRBD1|TRBJ2-2
TGTGCCACCAGTGACTCCGGGACAGGGTACGGCACCGGGGAGCTGTTTTTT
CATSDSGTGYGTGELFF
>TRBV12-3/TRBV12-4|NA|NA|TRBJ2-7
TGTGCCGGCAGTTCGGTGGCAGGAGGCGAGCGGTACTTC
CAGSSVAGGERYF
>TRBV7-8|NA|TRBD2|TRBJ2-1
TGTGCCACAAGCCAAAATTTGGCGGGAGGGCCCAGCAATGAGCAGTTCTTC
CATSQNLAGGPSNEQFF
>TRBV11-2|NA|NA|TRBJ2-3
TGTGCCAGCAGGACTAGTGATTCTAGCACAGATACGCAGTATTTT
CASRTSDSSTDTQYF
>TRBV5-4|many|TRBD1|TRBJ1-2
TGTGCCAGCAGCTTGAAGGGGGCAGATGGCTACACCTTC
CASSLKGADGYTF
>TRBV29-1|many|TRBD2|TRBJ2-2
TGCAGCGTCCCGGCCAGCGGGAGATCCGGGGAGCTGTTTTTT
CSVPASGRSGELFF
>TRBV28|NA|NA|TRBJ2-7
TGTGCCAGCAGGGGAAGCGGGACAGCGTACGAGCAGTACTTC
CASRGSGTAYEQYF
>TRBV4-3|once|NA|TRBJ2-3
TGCGCCAGCAGCCAAGGTGTACAGGGAGGGATAGATACGCAGTATTTT
CASSQGVQGGIDTQYF
>TRBV4-3|many|NA|TRBJ2-5
TGCGCCAGCAGCCAAGCTGTGACAAACCAAGAGACCCAGTACTTC
CASSQAVTNQETQYF
>TRBV6-1|NA|TRBD1|TRBJ1-1
TGTACCAGCGGTCGGACAGGGGCTGAAGCTTTCTTT
CTSGRTGAEAFF
>TRBV6-6|NA|NA|TRBJ1-2
TGTACCAGCAGTTATGAAAGGGGGGATAACTATGGCTACACCTTC
CTSSYERGDNYGYTF
>TRBV11-1|NA|NA|TRBJ2-5
TGTGCCAGCAGCTTAGGACGGGCAGAGACCAAGTACTTC
CASSLGRAETKYF
>TRBV11-3|NA|NA|TRBJ2-7
TGTGTCTGCAGCTTAGTAGGGGCTTCCCCCTACGAGCAGTACTTC
CVCSLVGASPYEQYF
>TRBV29-1|many|NA|TRBJ2-2
TGCAGCGTTGATGGAGTAAAAGGGGGCACCGGGGAGCTGTTTTTT
CSVDGVKGGTGELFF
>TRBV18|NA|NA|TRBJ2-1
TGTGCCAGCTCACTGGCTCGGGCCCGGGATGAGCAGTTCTTC
CASSLARARDEQFF
>TRBV28|NA|TRBD2|TRBJ2-3
TGTGCCAGCGTAACGGGAGGTATTACAGATACGCAGTATTTT
CASVTGGITDTQYF
>TRBV5-1|NA|TRBD1|TRBJ2-1
TGCACCACCAGTCCCGGGACAGCTATTCACAATGAGCAATTCTTC
CTTSPGTAIHNEQFF
>TRBV29-1|NA|TRBD1|TRBJ1-4
TGCAGCGTTCGACGCGGGACAGCTTCGGATGGAAATCTGTTTTTT
CSVRRGTASDGNLFF